Listed below are T cell receptor beta chains from one sample, sequenced in a study of STAT5B mutations in CD4+ large granular lymphocyte leukemia. The protocol was immunoSEQ multiplex PCR, while the TCRdb copy is restricted to in-frame clones and leaves out a portion. The repertoire has 9,500 to 10,000 clones, about 86% of them found once; the top ten carry roughly three quarters. The sample consisted of PBMCs. The receptors derive from a man aged 55 to 69 with CD4+ T-cell large granular lymphocyte leukemia. The CDR3 runs from the conserved cysteine through the conserved F or W. A D gene is named only where the DNA matches it firmly. Not all rows give a size; the values are once, few, many and, for expanded clones, a class.

clone_size | d_call | j_call | v_call | cdr3_nt | cdr3_aa
few | - | TRBJ2-5 | TRBV5-1 | TGCGCCAGCAGCGCCCAGCCGGGTCCTCAAGAGACCCAGTACTTC | CASSAQPGPQETQYF
- | - | TRBJ2-2 | TRBV27 | TGTGCCAGCAGTTTAGGGGCCGAAACCGGGGAGCTGTTTTTT | CASSLGAETGELFF
- | - | TRBJ1-5 | TRBV12-5 | TGTGCTAGTGGCTGCAATCAGCCCCAGCATTTT | CASGCNQPQHF
- | TRBD2 | TRBJ2-1 | TRBV28 | TGTGCCAGCAGTGAAACTAGCGGGAGTTACAATGAGCAGTTCTTC | CASSETSGSYNEQFF
once | - | TRBJ2-6 | TRBV5-4 | TGTGCCAGCACCCTAGACAGCTCTGGGGCCAACGTCCTGACTTTC | CASTLDSSGANVLTF
- | - | TRBJ2-7 | TRBV27 | TGTGCCAGCGGGGACCCTGGGGTCTACGAGCAGTACTTC | CASGDPGVYEQYF
- | TRBD2 | TRBJ2-7 | TRBV4-1 | TGCGCCAGCAGCCGCGGGGGGGGGACGTCGACCTACGAGCAGTACTTC | CASSRGGGTSTYEQYF
- | - | TRBJ1-3 | TRBV28 | TGTGCCAGTAGACTGTCTGGAAACACCATATATTTT | CASRLSGNTIYF
- | - | TRBJ2-5 | TRBV28 | TGTGCCAGCAGTTTTGTGTACCAAGAGACCCAGTACTTC | CASSFVYQETQYF
- | TRBD2 | TRBJ2-3 | TRBV18 | TGTGCCAGCTCACCAGCCGGGGGGGGCACAGATACGCAGTATTTT | CASSPAGGGTDTQYF
- | - | TRBJ2-7 | TRBV6-5 | TGTGCCAGCAGCCGGTCCGGGACATCGGACGAGCAGTACTTC | CASSRSGTSDEQYF
- | - | TRBJ1-4 | TRBV7-2 | TGTGCCAGCAGCTTAGCACAGTACTCAACTAATGAAAAACTGTTTTTT | CASSLAQYSTNEKLFF
- | - | TRBJ1-3 | TRBV4-3 | TGCGCCAGCAGCCAAGGGACAGCCTCTGGAAACACCATATATTTT | CASSQGTASGNTIYF
few | - | TRBJ2-6 | TRBV2 | TGTGCCAGCAGTCTCCCAAGGGGTTCTGGGGCCAACGTCCTGACTTTC | CASSLPRGSGANVLTF
- | - | TRBJ1-4 | TRBV28 | TGTGCCAGCAGTTCCCCGATGGGGGGACCTAATGAAAAACTGTTTTTT | CASSSPMGGPNEKLFF
- | TRBD2 | TRBJ2-3 | TRBV7-8 | TGTGCCAGCAGCTTTAGTCCTAGCGGGATTGCAGATACGCAGTATTTT | CASSFSPSGIADTQYF
- | - | TRBJ2-7 | TRBV7-9 | TGTGCCAGCAGCTTAGACAGGGTCTCCTACGAGCAGTACTTC | CASSLDRVSYEQYF
- | TRBD1 | TRBJ2-2 | TRBV6-4 | TGTGCCAGCAGTGACGCCCGGGACAGGGAGAACACCGGGGAGCTGTTTTTT | CASSDARDRENTGELFF
- | - | TRBJ2-3 | TRBV18 | TGTGCCAGCTCACCACGGGACCCGAGAGATACGCAGTATTTT | CASSPRDPRDTQYF
few | - | TRBJ1-1 | TRBV7-2 | TGTGCCAGCACAAACAAAGGGGGTTACACTGAAGCTTTCTTT | CASTNKGGYTEAFF
- | TRBD2 | TRBJ2-7 | TRBV7-2 | TGTGCCAGCAGCGGCAGGGTAGCGGGTTCCTACGAGCAGTACTTC | CASSGRVAGSYEQYF
- | - | TRBJ1-3 | TRBV11-2 | TGTGCCAGCAGCTCTTCCTCAGGGACAAGGAACACCATATATTTT | CASSSSSGTRNTIYF
- | - | TRBJ2-3 | TRBV29-1 | TGCAGCGTTGATGAGGGCACAGATACGCAGTATTTT | CSVDEGTDTQYF
- | - | TRBJ2-7 | TRBV7-3 | TGTGCCAGCAGCTTTTCTCGGGTTACCAGCTACGAGCAGTACTTC | CASSFSRVTSYEQYF
- | - | TRBJ2-1 | TRBV7-6 | TGTGCCAGCAGCTTACAGGGGCACAATGAGCAGTTCTTC | CASSLQGHNEQFF
- | TRBD1 | TRBJ2-7 | TRBV5-6 | TGTGCCAGCAGCTTCCTCGGGACAGGGGGCGATGAGCAGTACTTC | CASSFLGTGGDEQYF
- | - | TRBJ2-7 | TRBV6-5 | TGTGCCAGCAGTTACCAAGAGGCTTCCTCCTACGAGCAGTACTTC | CASSYQEASSYEQYF
- | - | TRBJ2-1 | TRBV27 | TGTGCCAGCAGTTTATTGCGGGACCACCCCTACAATGAGCAGTTCTTC | CASSLLRDHPYNEQFF
- | - | TRBJ1-2 | TRBV6-5 | TGTGCCAGCAGCATCACAGGGAACGATGGCTACACCTTC | CASSITGNDGYTF
- | TRBD1 | TRBJ1-5 | TRBV7-2 | TGTGCCAGCAGCTTAGCGGGACAGTTGGCTCAGCCCCAGCATTTT | CASSLAGQLAQPQHF
- | - | TRBJ1-2 | TRBV28 | TGTGCCAGCAGCCTTAACAGGGGCTACACCTTC | CASSLNRGYTF
- | - | TRBJ1-3 | TRBV27 | TGTGCCAGCAGTTTATCAAGGGGACCTGGAAACACCATATATTTT | CASSLSRGPGNTIYF
- | - | TRBJ1-5 | TRBV7-2 | TGTGCCAGCAGCCCGGACCCGAGAGGTCAGCCCCAGCATTTT | CASSPDPRGQPQHF
- | TRBD2 | TRBJ2-3 | TRBV7-3 | TGTGCCAGCAGCTTATACGCTAGCGGGACGGCAGATACGCAGTATTTT | CASSLYASGTADTQYF
medium-sized | - | TRBJ2-7 | TRBV16 | TGTGCCAGCAGCCAATTACCGCCCGAGCAGTACTTC | CASSQLPPEQYF
- | - | TRBJ2-3 | TRBV7-2 | TGTGCCAGCAGCTTTTCGGCTAGCACAGATACGCAGTATTTT | CASSFSASTDTQYF
few | TRBD2 | TRBJ2-1 | TRBV7-3 | TGTGCCAGCAGCTTAGGGACTAGCCTGAACAATGAGCAGTTCTTC | CASSLGTSLNNEQFF
- | - | TRBJ1-3 | TRBV4-1 | TGCGCCAGCAGCCACCCGAACCCCACCGGGACACCCGCCTCTGGAAACACCATATATTTT | CASSHPNPTGTPASGNTIYF
- | - | TRBJ2-3 | TRBV4-3 | TGCGCCAGCAGCCACGGACTGGGAACAGATACGCAGTATTTT | CASSHGLGTDTQYF
- | TRBD2 | TRBJ2-7 | TRBV7-9 | TGTGCCAGCAGCTTGACTAGCGGGAGCGCGGAGCAGTACTTC | CASSLTSGSAEQYF
- | - | TRBJ1-2 | TRBV7-2 | TGTGCCAGCAGCTTAGTTGTCTATGGCTACACCTTC | CASSLVVYGYTF
few | TRBD2 | TRBJ2-3 | TRBV28 | TGTGCCAGCAGTTGGACTAGCGGGAGGGACAGCACAGATACGCAGTATTTT | CASSWTSGRDSTDTQYF
- | - | TRBJ2-1 | TRBV29-1 | TGCAGCGATACGACCGGGACCTACAATGAGCAGTTCTTC | CSDTTGTYNEQFF
- | TRBD1 | TRBJ2-7 | TRBV4-2 | TGTGCCAGCAGCCAAGACTGGACAGGGGCGAGGGAGCAGTACTTC | CASSQDWTGAREQYF
- | - | TRBJ2-3 | TRBV4-1 | TGCGCCAGCAGCCAAGAAAGGGGGACTAGCACAGATACGCAGTATTTT | CASSQERGTSTDTQYF
- | - | TRBJ2-7 | TRBV2 | TGTGCCAGCAGGGAGGAGCTTTCAACCTACGAGCAGTACTTC | CASREELSTYEQYF
- | - | TRBJ2-3 | TRBV9 | TGTGCCAGCAGCGTAGGAGGGATAGATACGCAGTATTTT | CASSVGGIDTQYF
large | - | TRBJ2-2 | TRBV28 | TGTGCCAGCAGTGCCCGCGGCACCGGGGAGCTGTTTTTT | CASSARGTGELFF
- | - | TRBJ2-1 | TRBV7-2 | TGTGCCAGCAGCTACCGGACCGGAGGGGTCGATGAGCAGTTCTTC | CASSYRTGGVDEQFF
- | - | TRBJ2-1 | TRBV6-4 | TGTGCCAGCAGTGAAAAGGAGCGAAATGAGCAGTTCTTC | CASSEKERNEQFF
- | - | TRBJ2-5 | TRBV4-1 | TGCGCCAGCAGCCAAGATCCAGGGTATCCAGAGACCCAGTACTTC | CASSQDPGYPETQYF
- | TRBD2 | TRBJ2-1 | TRBV5-1 | TGCGCCAGCAGCTTGACTAGCGGTACCTACAATGAGCAGTTCTTC | CASSLTSGTYNEQFF
- | - | TRBJ1-5 | TRBV19 | TGTGCCAGTACCTTCCCCCACCGGAATCAGCCCCAGCATTTT | CASTFPHRNQPQHF
- | TRBD2 | TRBJ2-1 | TRBV7-3 | TGTGCCAGCACCCCTTTAGCGGGAGCGGGGAATGAGCAGTTCTTC | CASTPLAGAGNEQFF
few | - | TRBJ1-2 | TRBV5-4 | TGTGCCAGCAGTCTCTCGGCACAGGCCCCTGGCTACACCTTC | CASSLSAQAPGYTF
once | - | TRBJ1-4 | TRBV5-8 | TGTGCCAGCAGCTTCTCCGGGTCTGGGTTTTTT | CASSFSGSGFF
- | - | TRBJ1-5 | TRBV29-1 | TGCAGCGTTGATGAGGGACAAATCTCCAATCAGCCCCAGCATTTT | CSVDEGQISNQPQHF
- | TRBD2 | TRBJ2-1 | TRBV7-3 | TGTGCCAGCAGCGCGGGGACTAGCGTTTACAATGAGCAGTTCTTC | CASSAGTSVYNEQFF
- | TRBD2 | TRBJ2-3 | TRBV2 | TGTGCCAGCAGCCCAAGCGGGAGTACAGATACGCAGTATTTT | CASSPSGSTDTQYF
- | TRBD1 | TRBJ2-3 | TRBV15 | TGTGCCACCAGCTCCCGAGCAAGACAGGGAAATAGGAATACGCAGTATTTT | CATSSRARQGNRNTQYF